This paragraph reports one T cell receptor beta chain. Its target is not known. After removal of 6 bases from V and 5 bases from J, the junction contained 7 bases not matched to a gene. The CDR3 is 15 amino acids. Germline lookup yields CDR1 MNHEY and CDR2 SVGAGI. The data belong to a study of cytomegalovirus exposure and HLA in healthy donors. Primers for the PCR totalled 60 Vbeta and 13 Jbeta. Using immunoSEQ multiplex PCR, the repertoire was profiled, and TCRdb retains in-frame clones only, with some absent. Found here are roughly 190,000 clones, roughly 80% of them singletons; the top ten hold 3.8%. Overall study findings and caveats: Specific recognition of CMV antigens was confirmed in vitro for a few chains (all CMV-associated). Earlier analysis found most TCR beta V segments productive about 87% or about 30% of the time.

Sequencing was carried out using PBMCs. This receptor was obtained from a man between 45 and 60 years old in good health and CMV-seronegative. The rearrangement uses TRBV6-5 and TRBJ2-3; 11 bases map to TRBD2. CDR3 sequence reads: CASRVSGGARDTQYF. The DNA of the CDR3 is TGTGCCAGCAGAGTTAGCGGGGGGGCGAGAGATACGCAGTATTTT.